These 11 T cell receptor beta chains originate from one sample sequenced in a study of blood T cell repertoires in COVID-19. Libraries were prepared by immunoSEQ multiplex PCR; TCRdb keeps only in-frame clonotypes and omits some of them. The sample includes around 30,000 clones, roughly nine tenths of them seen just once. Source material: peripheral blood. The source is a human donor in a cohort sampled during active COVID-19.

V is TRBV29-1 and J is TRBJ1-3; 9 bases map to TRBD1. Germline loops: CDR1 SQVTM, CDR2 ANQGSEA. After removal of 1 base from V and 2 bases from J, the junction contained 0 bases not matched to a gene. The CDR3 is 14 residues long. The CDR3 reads CSVEGTGAGNTIYF. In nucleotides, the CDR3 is TGCAGCGTTGAAGGGACAGGGGCTGGAAACACCATATATTTT.

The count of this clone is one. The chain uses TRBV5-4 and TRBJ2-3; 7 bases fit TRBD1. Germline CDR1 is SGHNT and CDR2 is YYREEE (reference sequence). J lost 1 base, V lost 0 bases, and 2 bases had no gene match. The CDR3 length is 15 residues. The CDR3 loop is CASSLADRGTDTQYF. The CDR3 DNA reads TGTGCCAGCAGCTTGGCCGACAGGGGCACAGATACGCAGTATTTT.

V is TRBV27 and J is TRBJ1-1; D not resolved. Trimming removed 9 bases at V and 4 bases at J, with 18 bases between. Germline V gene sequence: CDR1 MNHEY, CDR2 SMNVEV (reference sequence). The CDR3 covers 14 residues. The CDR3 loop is CASKPLADGTEAFF. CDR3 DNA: TGTGCCAGTAAGCCCTTGGCGGATGGCACTGAAGCTTTCTTT.

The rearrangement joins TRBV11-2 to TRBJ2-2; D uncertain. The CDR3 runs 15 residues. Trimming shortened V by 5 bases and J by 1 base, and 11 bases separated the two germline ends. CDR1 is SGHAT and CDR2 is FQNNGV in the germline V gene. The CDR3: CASSARSLNTGELFF. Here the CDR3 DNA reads TGTGCCAGCAGCGCCAGGTCACTGAACACCGGGGAGCTGTTTTTT.

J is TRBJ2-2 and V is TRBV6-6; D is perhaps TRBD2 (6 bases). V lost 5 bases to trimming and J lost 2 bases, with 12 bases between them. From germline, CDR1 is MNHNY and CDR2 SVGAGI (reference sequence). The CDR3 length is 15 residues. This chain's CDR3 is CASSNWDSNTGELFF. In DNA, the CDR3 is TGTGCCAGCAGTAATTGGGACTCCAACACCGGGGAGCTGTTTTTT.

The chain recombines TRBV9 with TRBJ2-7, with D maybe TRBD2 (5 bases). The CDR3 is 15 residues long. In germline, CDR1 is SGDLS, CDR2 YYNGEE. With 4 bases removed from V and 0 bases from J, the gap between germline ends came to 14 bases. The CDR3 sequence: CASSPTSEVSYEQYF. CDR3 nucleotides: TGTGCCAGCAGCCCTACCTCGGAGGTCTCCTACGAGCAGTACTTC.

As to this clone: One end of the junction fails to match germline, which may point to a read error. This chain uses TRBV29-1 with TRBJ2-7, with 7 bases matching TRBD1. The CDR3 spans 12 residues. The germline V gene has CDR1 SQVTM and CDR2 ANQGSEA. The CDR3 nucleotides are TGCAGCGCTGAAAAGGGGGCCAACGAGCAGTACTTC. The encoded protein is CSAEKGANEQYF.

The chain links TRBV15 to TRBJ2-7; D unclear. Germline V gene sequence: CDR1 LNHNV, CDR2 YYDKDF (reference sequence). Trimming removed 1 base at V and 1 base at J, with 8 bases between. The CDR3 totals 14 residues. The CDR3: CATSRAQWSYEQYF. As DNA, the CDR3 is TGTGCCACCAGCAGAGCGCAGTGGTCCTACGAGCAGTACTTC.

The CDR3 nucleotides read TGTGCCACCACCCCGAGGCAGTCGAACACTGAAGCTTTCTTT. It yields the protein CATTPRQSNTEAFF. The gene calls are TRBV15 and TRBJ1-1; no reliable D call. The length of the CDR3 is 14 residues. Deletions cut 7 bases from V and 1 base from J, with 13 bases between. Germline V CDR1 and CDR2: LNHNV, YYDKDF (reference sequence).

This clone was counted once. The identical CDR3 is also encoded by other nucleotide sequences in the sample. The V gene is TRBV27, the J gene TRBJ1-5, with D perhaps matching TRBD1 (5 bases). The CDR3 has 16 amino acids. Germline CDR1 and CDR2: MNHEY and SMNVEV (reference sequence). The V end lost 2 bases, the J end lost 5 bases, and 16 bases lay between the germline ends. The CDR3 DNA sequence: TGTGCCAGCAGTTTAGCCCCTGGGGGGGTTCATCAGCCCCAGCATTTT. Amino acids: CASSLAPGGVHQPQHF.

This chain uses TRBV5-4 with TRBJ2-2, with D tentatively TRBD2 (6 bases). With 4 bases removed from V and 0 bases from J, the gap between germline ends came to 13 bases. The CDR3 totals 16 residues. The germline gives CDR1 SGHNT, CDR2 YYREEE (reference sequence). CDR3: CASSTAGGANTGELFF. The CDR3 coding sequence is TGTGCCAGCAGCACCGCGGGCGGGGCGAACACCGGGGAGCTGTTTTTT. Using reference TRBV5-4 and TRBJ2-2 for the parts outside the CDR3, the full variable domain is ETGVTQSPTHLIKTRGQQVTLRCSSQSGHNTVSWYQQALGQGPQFIFQYYREEENGRGNFPPRFSGLQFPNYSSELNVNALELDDSALYLCASSTAGGANTGELFFGEGSRLTVL.